Below, 7 T cell receptor beta chains from the same sample are listed, as sequenced in a study of control samples from healthy donors and cancer patients. TCRdb keeps only in-frame clones here, not all; method: immunoSEQ multiplex PCR. Of roughly 27,000 clones in the sample, more than 75% were seen once. The sequencing sample was made of PBMCs. These receptors were taken from a man aged 50 to 59 with lung cancer.

The gene calls are TRBV28 and TRBJ2-3, with unresolved D. Deletions cut 5 bases from V and 1 base from J, with 10 bases between. The CDR3 totals 14 residues. Per germline, CDR1 MDHEN and CDR2 SYDVKM. The CDR3 bases are TGTGCCAGCAGTGATGTGCCGGGCACAGATACGCAGTATTTT. Its protein is CASSDVPGTDTQYF.

This sequence joins TRBV28 and TRBJ1-1; 8 bases map to TRBD1. Trimming took 3 bases from V and 7 from J; bases not matched to a gene: 7. CDR3 length: 14 amino acids. Germline V gives CDR1 MDHEN, CDR2 SYDVKM. The CDR3 protein is CASSFVQGADEAFF. The DNA of the CDR3 is TGTGCCAGCAGTTTCGTGCAGGGGGCTGATGAAGCTTTCTTT. The full variable domain, its missing parts supplied by reference TRBV28 and TRBJ1-1, is DVKVTQSSRYLVKRTGEKVFLECVQDMDHENMFWYRQDPGLGLRLIYFSYDVKMKEKGDIPEGYSVSREKKERFSLILESASTNQTSMYLCASSFVQGADEAFFGQGTRLTVV.

This rearrangement joins TRBV6-6 to TRBJ1-6; TRBD1 agrees at 8 bases. V gave up 10 bases and J gave up 9 bases; unmatched junction bases: 5. The CDR3 has 12 amino acids. Germline V CDR1 and CDR2: MNHNY, SVGAGI (reference sequence). The DNA of the CDR3 is TGTGCCATTGGACAGGGCTCTTCACCCCTCCACTTT. It yields the protein CAIGQGSSPLHF.

This clone was counted only a few times. The chain couples TRBV6-4 to TRBJ1-5; tentative D call: TRBD1 (5 bases). The V and J ends lost 3 bases and 0 bases respectively, with 15 bases between them. The germline V gene encodes CDR1 MRHNA and CDR2 SNTAGT. The length of the CDR3 is 17 residues. The CDR3 loop is CASSDGVGQNSNQPQHF. CDR3 coding DNA: TGTGCCAGCAGTGATGGGGTGGGGCAGAATAGCAATCAGCCCCAGCATTTT.

The CDR3 protein is CASSQEKGAETQYF. The DNA of the CDR3 is TGTGCCAGCAGCCAAGAAAAAGGTGCGGAGACCCAGTACTTC. V gene TRBV3-1 (or the pseudogene TRBV3-2) combines with J gene TRBJ2-5, with D unresolved. Per the germline V gene, CDR1 is LGHDT and CDR2 is YNNKEL (reference sequence). The length of the CDR3 is 14 residues. Trimming cost V 0 bases and J 5 bases, with 10 bases left between them.

The chain joins TRBV9 to TRBJ1-5; D uncertain. Germline V lookup: CDR1 SGDLS, CDR2 YYNGEE. This CDR3 has 13 residues. Trimming left V 0 bases short and J 4 bases short, with 5 bases between. DNA for the CDR3: TGTGCCAGCAGCGTAGACCAGAATCAGCCCCAGCATTTT. This translates into CASSVDQNQPQHF.

The chain has TRBV5-5 and TRBJ1-6; the match to TRBD1 covers 7 bases. V trimming: 4 bases; J trimming: 10 bases; junction bases outside the gene matches: 8. Germline loops: CDR1 SGHKS, CDR2 YYEKEE (reference sequence). The CDR3 sequence is 14 residues long. CDR3 amino acids: CASSAGTDYSPLHF. The CDR3 region has the DNA TGTGCCAGCAGCGCCGGGACAGATTACTCACCCCTCCACTTT. Looking up the rest from reference TRBV5-5 and TRBJ1-6 gives the full variable domain: DAGVTQSPTHLIKTRGQQVTLRCSPISGHKSVSWYQQVLGQGPQFIFQYYEKEERGRGNFPDRFSARQFPNYSSELNVNALLLGDSALYLCASSAGTDYSPLHFGNGTRLTVT.